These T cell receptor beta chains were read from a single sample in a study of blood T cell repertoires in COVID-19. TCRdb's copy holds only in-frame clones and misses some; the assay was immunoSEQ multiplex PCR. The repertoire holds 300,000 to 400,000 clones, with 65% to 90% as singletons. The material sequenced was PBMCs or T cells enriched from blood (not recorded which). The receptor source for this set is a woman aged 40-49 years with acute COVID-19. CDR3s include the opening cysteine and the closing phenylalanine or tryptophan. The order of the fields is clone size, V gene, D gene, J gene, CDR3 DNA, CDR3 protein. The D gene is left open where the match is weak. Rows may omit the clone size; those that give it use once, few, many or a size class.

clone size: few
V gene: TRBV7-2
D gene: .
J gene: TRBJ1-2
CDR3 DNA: TGTGCCAGCAGCTCTCGAGGGCTTTTCGAGGGCTACACCTTC
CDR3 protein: CASSSRGLFEGYTF

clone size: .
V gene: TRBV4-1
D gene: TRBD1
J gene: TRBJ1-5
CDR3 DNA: TGCGCCAGCAGCTTAAGGACAGGGGGCTCGGATAATAATCAGCCCCAGCATTTT
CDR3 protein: CASSLRTGGSDNNQPQHF

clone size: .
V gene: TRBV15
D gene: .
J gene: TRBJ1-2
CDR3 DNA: TGTGCCACCAGCAGAGATAGGAGGTCATGGGTTTACACCTTC
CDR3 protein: CATSRDRRSWVYTF

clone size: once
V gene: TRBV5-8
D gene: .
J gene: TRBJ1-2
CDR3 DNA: TGTGCCAGCAGCCGAGTAGGGGTCTATGGCTACACCTTC
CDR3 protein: CASSRVGVYGYTF

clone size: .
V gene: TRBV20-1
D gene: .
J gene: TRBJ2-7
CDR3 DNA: TGCAGTGCTAGATCAATGTACGAGCAGTACTTC
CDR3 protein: CSARSMYEQYF

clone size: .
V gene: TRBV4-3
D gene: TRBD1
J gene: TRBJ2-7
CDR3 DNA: TGCGCCAGCGCCCTGGACAGGTGGTCCTACGAGCAGTACTTC
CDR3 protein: CASALDRWSYEQYF

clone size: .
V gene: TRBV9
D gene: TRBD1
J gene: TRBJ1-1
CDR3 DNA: TGTGCCAGCAGCGCGGGACAGGGAAACACTGAAGCTTTCTTT
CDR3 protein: CASSAGQGNTEAFF

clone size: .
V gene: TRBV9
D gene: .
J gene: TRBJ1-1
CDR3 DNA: TGTGCCAGCAGCGTATTTTCAGGGATGAACACTGAAGCTTTCTTT
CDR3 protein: CASSVFSGMNTEAFF

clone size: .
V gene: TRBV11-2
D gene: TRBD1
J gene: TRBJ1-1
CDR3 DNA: TGTGCCAGCAGCTTGAGACAGGGGGCATCCGAAGCTTTCTTT
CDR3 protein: CASSLRQGASEAFF

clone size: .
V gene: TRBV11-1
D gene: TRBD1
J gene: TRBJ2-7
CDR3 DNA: TGTGCCAGCAGCCGGGGACAGGGGGTCTACGAGCAGTACTTC
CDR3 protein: CASSRGQGVYEQYF

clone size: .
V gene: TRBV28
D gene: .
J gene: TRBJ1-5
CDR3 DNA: TGTGCCAGCCGGCAGGGGAACAATCAGCCCCAGCATTTT
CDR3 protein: CASRQGNNQPQHF

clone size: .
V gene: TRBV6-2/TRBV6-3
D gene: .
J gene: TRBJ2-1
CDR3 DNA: TGTGCCAGCAGTTACCGGGTGGGGGGTTTGACCTACAATGAGCAGTTCTTC
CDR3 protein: CASSYRVGGLTYNEQFF

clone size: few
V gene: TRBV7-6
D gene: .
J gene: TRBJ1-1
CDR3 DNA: TGTGCCAGCAGTATGGGCGGCGGGGGAACTGAAGCTTTCTTT
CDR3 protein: CASSMGGGGTEAFF

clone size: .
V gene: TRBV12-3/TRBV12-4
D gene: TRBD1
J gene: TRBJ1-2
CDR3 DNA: TGTGCCAGCAGTTCACGACAGGGTTTTGGCTACACCTTC
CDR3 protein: CASSSRQGFGYTF

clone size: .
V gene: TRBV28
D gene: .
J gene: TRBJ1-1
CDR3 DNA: TGTGCCAGCAGTCCCCCCGGGGGCACTGAAGCTTTCTTT
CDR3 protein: CASSPPGGTEAFF

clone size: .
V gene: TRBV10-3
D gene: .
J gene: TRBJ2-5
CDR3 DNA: TGTGCCATCAGGGCCCCGGGGAGGGAGACCCAGTACTTC
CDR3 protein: CAIRAPGRETQYF

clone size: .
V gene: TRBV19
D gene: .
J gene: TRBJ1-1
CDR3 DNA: TGTGCCAGTAGCCAGGGGTGGCCTGAAGCTTTCTTT
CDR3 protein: CASSQGWPEAFF

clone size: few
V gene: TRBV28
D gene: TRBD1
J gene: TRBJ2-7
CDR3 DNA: TGTGCCAGCAGTTTTGGGGACAGGGCCTACGAGCAGTACTTC
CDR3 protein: CASSFGDRAYEQYF

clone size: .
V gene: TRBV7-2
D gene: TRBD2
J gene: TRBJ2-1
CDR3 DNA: TGTGCCAGCAGCTTTCCGGTCGGGGGGGCCAAAAATGAGCAGTTCTTC
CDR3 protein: CASSFPVGGAKNEQFF

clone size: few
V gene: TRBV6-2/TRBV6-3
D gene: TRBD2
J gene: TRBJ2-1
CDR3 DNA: TGTGCCAGCAGTTCCGGGACTATTAAGCAGTTCTTC
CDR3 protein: CASSSGTIKQFF

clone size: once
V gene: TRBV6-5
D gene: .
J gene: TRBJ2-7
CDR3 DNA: TGTGCCAGCAGTTACTCGACTGCCTACGAGCAGTACTTC
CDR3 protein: CASSYSTAYEQYF

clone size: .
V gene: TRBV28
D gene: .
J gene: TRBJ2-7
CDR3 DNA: TGTGCCAGCAGGGGTAACGTTAGCAGGGTCTCCTACGAGCAGTACTTC
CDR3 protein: CASRGNVSRVSYEQYF

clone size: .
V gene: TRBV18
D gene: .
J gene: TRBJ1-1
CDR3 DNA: TGTGCCAGCTCACCATTGACGGGGGACACTGAAGCTTTCTTT
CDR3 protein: CASSPLTGDTEAFF

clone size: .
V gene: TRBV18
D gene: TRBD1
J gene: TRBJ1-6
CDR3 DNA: TGTGCCAGCTCACGGCGGGGGGACAGGGGTAATTCACCCCTCCACTTT
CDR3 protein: CASSRRGDRGNSPLHF

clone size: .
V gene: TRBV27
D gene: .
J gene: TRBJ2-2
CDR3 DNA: TGTGCCAGCAGTTTATTACTTACCGGGGAGCTGTTTTTT
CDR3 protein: CASSLLLTGELFF

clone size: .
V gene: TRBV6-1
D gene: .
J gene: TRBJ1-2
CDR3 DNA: TGTGCCAGCAGTGAAGGACAGTTTTCTGGCTACACCTTC
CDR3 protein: CASSEGQFSGYTF

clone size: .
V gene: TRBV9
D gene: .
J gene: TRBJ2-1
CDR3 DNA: TGTGCCAGCAGCGTAGCTGCTGGGTTAGCACTGGGTCATGAGCAGTTCTTC
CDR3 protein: CASSVAAGLALGHEQFF

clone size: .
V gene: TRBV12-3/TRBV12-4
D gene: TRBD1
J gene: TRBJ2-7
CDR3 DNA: TGTGCCAGCACCATTGACAGGGGGCTCTTTCAGTACTTC
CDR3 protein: CASTIDRGLFQYF

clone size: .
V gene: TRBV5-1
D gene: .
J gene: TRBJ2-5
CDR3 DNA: TGCGCCAGCAGCTTGATGGGCGGGGGCCAGTACCAAGAGACCCAGTACTTC
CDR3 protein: CASSLMGGGQYQETQYF

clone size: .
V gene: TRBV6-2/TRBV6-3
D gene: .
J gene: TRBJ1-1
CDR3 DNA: TGTGCCAGCAGTTTGGGGACTTTGAACACTGAAGCTTTCTTT
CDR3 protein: CASSLGTLNTEAFF

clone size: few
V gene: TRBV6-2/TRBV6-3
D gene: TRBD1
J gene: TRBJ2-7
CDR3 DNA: TGTGCCAGCAGTTGGGGACAGGGTTCCTACGAGCAGTACTTC
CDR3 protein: CASSWGQGSYEQYF

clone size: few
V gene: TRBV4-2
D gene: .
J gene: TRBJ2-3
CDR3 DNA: TGTGCCAGCAGCCCGGGAGAGACGGGCGATACGCAGTATTTT
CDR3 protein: CASSPGETGDTQYF

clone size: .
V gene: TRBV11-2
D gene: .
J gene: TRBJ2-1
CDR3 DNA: TGTGCCAGCAGCCAAGTCGGGGGAGAGCAGTTCTTC
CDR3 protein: CASSQVGGEQFF

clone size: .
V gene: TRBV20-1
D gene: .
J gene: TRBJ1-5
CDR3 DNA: TGCAGTGCTAGTTCCCGACACTTCAATCAGCCCCAGCATTTT
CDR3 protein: CSASSRHFNQPQHF

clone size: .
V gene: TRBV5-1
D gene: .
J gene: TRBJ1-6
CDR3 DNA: TGCGCCAGCAGCTGGAACAGAGAAACTAATTCACCCCTCCACTTT
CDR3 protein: CASSWNRETNSPLHF

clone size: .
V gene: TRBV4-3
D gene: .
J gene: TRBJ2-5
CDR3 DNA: TGCGCCAGCAGCCAAGGTCTAAAAGAGACCCAGTACTTC
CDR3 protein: CASSQGLKETQYF

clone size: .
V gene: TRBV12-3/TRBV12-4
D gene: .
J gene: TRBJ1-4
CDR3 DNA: TGTGCCAGCAGTTTTATAGCCGAAAAACTGTTTTTT
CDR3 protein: CASSFIAEKLFF

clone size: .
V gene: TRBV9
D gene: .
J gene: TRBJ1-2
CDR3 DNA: TGTGCCAGCAGCGCAGACAGCCTCGGCTATGGCTACACCTTC
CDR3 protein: CASSADSLGYGYTF

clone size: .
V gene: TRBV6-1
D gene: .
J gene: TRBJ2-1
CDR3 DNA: TGTGCCAGCAGTTCAGTAGCGGACAATGAGCAGTTCTTC
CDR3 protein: CASSSVADNEQFF

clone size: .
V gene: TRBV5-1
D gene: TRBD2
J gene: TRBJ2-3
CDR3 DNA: TGCGCCAGCAGCAGAGGGACTAGCGGGCAGAGCACAGATACGCAGTATTTT
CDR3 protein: CASSRGTSGQSTDTQYF

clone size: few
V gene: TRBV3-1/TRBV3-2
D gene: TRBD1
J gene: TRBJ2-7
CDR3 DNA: TGTGCCAGCAGCCCCCCCGACAGGGGCTACGAGCAGTACTTC
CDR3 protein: CASSPPDRGYEQYF

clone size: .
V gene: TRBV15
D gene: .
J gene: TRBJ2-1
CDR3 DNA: TGTGCCACCAGCTCTGGGGGGGGGCTCTACAATGAGCAGTTCTTC
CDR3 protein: CATSSGGGLYNEQFF

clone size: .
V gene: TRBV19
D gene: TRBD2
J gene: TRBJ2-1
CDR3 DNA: TGTGCCAGTGGCGGTGGCGGGGGTGCCTACAATGAGCAGTTCTTC
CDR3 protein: CASGGGGGAYNEQFF

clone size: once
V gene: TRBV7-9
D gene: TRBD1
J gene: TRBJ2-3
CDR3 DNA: TGTGCCAGCAGCTCAGGACAGGGATCACATGATACGCAGTATTTT
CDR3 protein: CASSSGQGSHDTQYF

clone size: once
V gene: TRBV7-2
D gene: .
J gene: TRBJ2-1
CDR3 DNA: TGTGCCAGCAGCTTAGTACGGGGGACCTACAATGAGCAGTTCTTC
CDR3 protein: CASSLVRGTYNEQFF

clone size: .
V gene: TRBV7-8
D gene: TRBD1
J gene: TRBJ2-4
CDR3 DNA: TGTGCCAGCAGCCAGGACAGGGATTCCCTTAAAAACATTCAGTACTTC
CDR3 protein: CASSQDRDSLKNIQYF